One sample yielded the 21 T cell receptor beta chains listed below, sequenced in a study of cytomegalovirus exposure and HLA in healthy donors. The PCR ran on 60 Vbeta and 13 Jbeta primers. Method: immunoSEQ multiplex PCR; TCRdb's copy keeps in-frame clones and lacks some. The table records about 120,000 clones, under 90% of them present only once. Sample: PBMCs. The receptors here all came from a woman in her 40s in good health and CMV-seropositive.

The V gene is TRBV9, the J gene TRBJ2-3; D is possibly TRBD2 (6 bases). Germline V lookup: CDR1 SGDLS, CDR2 YYNGEE. The germline V and J ends were trimmed by 3 bases and 4 bases, with 15 bases remaining between them. The CDR3 is 15 residues long. The CDR3 protein is CASSALASGADTQYF. In DNA, the CDR3 is TGTGCCAGCAGCGCACTAGCATCCGGGGCAGATACGCAGTATTTT. The whole variable domain, filled in from reference TRBV9 and TRBJ2-3, reads DSGVTQTPKHLITATGQRVTLRCSPRSGDLSVYWYQQSLDQGLQFLIQYYNGEERAKGNILERFSAQQFPDLHSELNLSSLELGDSALYFCASSALASGADTQYFGPGTRLTVL.

The chain joins TRBV25-1 to TRBJ2-1; TRBD1 might be the D (5 bases). In germline, CDR1 is MGHDK, CDR2 SYGVNS. Trimming took 2 bases from V and 4 from J, leaving 9 bases between them. This CDR3 comprises 14 residues. The CDR3 DNA is TGTGCCAGCAGTGAACCAGGGTGGTACAATGAGCAGTTCTTC. It codes for CASSEPGWYNEQFF.

V and J are TRBV2 and TRBJ2-1; D is perhaps TRBD2 (5 bases). CDR1 and CDR2 (germline): SNHLY, FYNNEI. V shed 9 bases and J shed 3 bases, with 12 bases lying between them. This CDR3 is 13 amino acids long. The CDR3 DNA follows: TGTGCCAGTGCATCCGGGGTCTACAATGAGCAGTTCTTC. Translating it yields CASASGVYNEQFF.

This clone was recorded only once. The chain recombines TRBV9 with TRBJ2-3, with TRBD2 matching 8 bases. CDR1 is SGDLS and CDR2 is YYNGEE in the germline V gene. The ends lost 5 bases at V and 6 bases at J; junction bases unmatched: 11. This CDR3 spans 15 amino acids. CDR3 protein: CASRGGSGASDTQYF. CDR3 nucleotides: TGTGCCAGCAGGGGGGGTAGCGGGGCCTCTGATACGCAGTATTTT. Using reference TRBV9 and TRBJ2-3 for the parts outside the CDR3, the full variable domain is DSGVTQTPKHLITATGQRVTLRCSPRSGDLSVYWYQQSLDQGLQFLIQYYNGEERAKGNILERFSAQQFPDLHSELNLSSLELGDSALYFCASRGGSGASDTQYFGPGTRLTVL.

V is TRBV5-1 and J is TRBJ1-4; 7 bases agree with TRBD1. The V segment lost 5 bases and the J segment 5 bases; nucleotides outside the gene matches: 9. The CDR3 has 15 residues. The germline CDR1 and CDR2 sequences are SGHRS and YFSETQ. The CDR3 DNA reads TGCGCCAGCAGACTAGCCGGGACAGACAATGAAAAACTGTTTTTT. It codes for CASRLAGTDNEKLFF. The whole variable domain, filled in from reference TRBV5-1 and TRBJ1-4, reads KAGVTQTPRYLIKTRGQQVTLSCSPISGHRSVSWYQQTPGQGLQFLFEYFSETQRNKGNFPGRFSGRQFSNSRSEMNVSTLELGDSALYLCASRLAGTDNEKLFFGSGTQLSVL.

The chain links TRBV7-9 to TRBJ2-1, with TRBD2 matching 11 bases. This CDR3 is built from 16 residues. Germline V gene lookup returns CDR1 SEHNR and CDR2 FQNEAQ (reference sequence). Trimming removed 5 bases from V and 6 bases from J; junction bases left unmatched: 9. In nucleotides, the CDR3 is TGTGCCAGCAGCCCCAATAGCGGGAGGGCCTTCAATGAGCAGTTCTTC. As protein: CASSPNSGRAFNEQFF.

The V gene is TRBV10-3, the J gene TRBJ2-1; 10 bases fit TRBD1. Trimming took 3 bases from V and 6 from J; bases not matched to a gene: 5. The germline V gene encodes CDR1 ENHRY and CDR2 SYGVKD. This CDR3 has 15 residues. DNA of the CDR3: TGTGCCATCAGTGACGGGACAGGGGACGGCAATGAGCAGTTCTTC. Encoded protein: CAISDGTGDGNEQFF.

This clone was found a few times. The chain links TRBV11-2 to TRBJ1-1; 10 nucleotides agree with TRBD1. The CDR3 has 19 amino acids. The germline CDR1 and CDR2 sequences are SGHAT and FQNNGV. Trimming took 5 bases from V and 3 from J; bases not matched to a gene: 18. DNA for the CDR3: TGTGCCAGCAGCCCCTATAGGGTGACAGGGGGCACCGGGGACACTGAAGCTTTCTTT. Amino acid sequence: CASSPYRVTGGTGDTEAFF.

The chain combines TRBV14 with TRBJ2-1; 8 nucleotides align to TRBD2. V lost 0 bases, J lost 0 bases, and 4 bases stayed unmatched. This CDR3 has 17 amino acids. Germline CDR1 reads SGHDN; CDR2 reads FVKESK. The DNA for the CDR3 is TGTGCCAGCAGCCAAGATCTTGGGACTAGCTCCTACAATGAGCAGTTCTTC. Translating it yields CASSQDLGTSSYNEQFF.

This chain links TRBV7-2 with TRBJ2-5; D perhaps matches TRBD2 (6 bases). The V gene's germline CDR1 is SGHTA and CDR2 FQGNSA. Trimming cost V 0 bases and J 5 bases, with 13 bases left between them. This CDR3 comprises 15 residues. The CDR3 DNA follows: TGTGCCAGCAGCTTAGCCGGGAGAGTGTGGGAGACCCAGTACTTC. It encodes CASSLAGRVWETQYF.

The chain joins TRBV18 to TRBJ2-1; 10 nucleotides line up with TRBD2. Germline trimming cut 0 bases from V and 7 bases from J; bases unmatched to any gene: 3. Germline V gene sequence: CDR1 KGHSH, CDR2 LQKENI. The CDR3 loop spans 15 amino acids. CDR3 in amino acids: CASSPPEAGGNEQFF. The CDR3 region has the DNA TGTGCCAGCTCACCACCTGAAGCGGGAGGGAATGAGCAGTTCTTC. Based on the CDR3 plus reference TRBV18 and TRBJ2-1, the full variable domain is NAGVMQNPRHLVRRRGQEARLRCSPMKGHSHVYWYRQLPEEGLKFMVYLQKENIIDESGMPKERFSAEFPKEGPSILRIQQVVRGDSAAYFCASSPPEAGGNEQFFGPGTRLTVL.

This clone was detected a few times. The chain combines TRBV6-1 with TRBJ1-3; unclear D gene. Deletions cut 2 bases from V and 0 bases from J, with 5 bases between. The germline V gene encodes CDR1 MNHNS and CDR2 SASEGT. This CDR3 is built from 14 residues. DNA for the CDR3: TGTGCCAGCAGTGAAACGGGCTCTGGAAACACCATATATTTT. Its protein is CASSETGSGNTIYF.

The chain couples TRBV5-1 to TRBJ2-1, with 16 bases fitting TRBD2. This CDR3 region has 20 residues. Germline V gene data show CDR1 as SGHRS and CDR2 as YFSETQ. J gave up 1 base and V 4 bases, and 11 bases lay outside the gene matches. The CDR3 is CASSPGGTSGRAISYNEQFF. The CDR3 DNA follows: TGCGCCAGCAGCCCGGGGGGGACTAGCGGGAGGGCCATTTCCTACAATGAGCAGTTCTTC.

This sequence joins TRBV5-4 and TRBJ2-7; 10 bases map to TRBD2. CDR3 length: 16 residues. V lost 0 bases and J lost 2; bases outside the gene matches: 5. Looked up from germline, CDR1 is SGHNT and CDR2 is YYREEE (reference sequence). The CDR3 here is CASSLDPSGSTYEQYF. CDR3 coding DNA: TGTGCCAGCAGCTTGGATCCTAGCGGGAGCACCTACGAGCAGTACTTC.

The chain links TRBV6-1 to TRBJ2-3; TRBD2 matches 7 bases. Looked up from germline, CDR1 is MNHNS and CDR2 is SASEGT. The CDR3 sequence is 15 residues long. The V segment lost 7 bases and the J segment 0 bases; nucleotides outside the gene matches: 7. CDR3 sequence (DNA): TGTGCCAGCATAGGGAGGGGCTTGAGCACAGATACGCAGTATTTT. Its translation: CASIGRGLSTDTQYF.

This clone appeared a few times. The chain joins TRBV5-1 to TRBJ1-4; D uncertain. The CDR3 length is 15 residues. V gave up 4 bases and J gave up 0 bases, with 10 bases separating them. Germline CDR1 is SGHRS and CDR2 is YFSETQ. CDR3 bases: TGCGCCAGCAGCGTCTTCTCTGCAACTAATGAAAAACTGTTTTTT. This translates into CASSVFSATNEKLFF.

The J gene is TRBJ2-7, the V gene TRBV7-9, with TRBD2 matching over 8 bases. Germline CDR1 reads SEHNR; CDR2 reads FQNEAQ (reference sequence). The CDR3 is made up of 16 amino acids. V lost 3 bases, J lost 6 bases, and 13 bases stayed unmatched. CDR3 in DNA: TGTGCCAGCAGCTTGGGATCCGGCGGGAGGATCTTCGAGCAGTACTTC. Translated: CASSLGSGGRIFEQYF.

Only one count was recorded for this clone. V usage is TRBV12-2 and J usage is TRBJ1-1. TRBV12-2 is a pseudogene segment. The CDR3 has 15 residues. CDR3 sequence: CANRALLPIRVEAFF. The CDR3 DNA reads TGTGCAAATCGCGCCCTTCTCCCCATCCGGGTTGAAGCTTTCTTT.

The V call is TRBV5-4, the J call TRBJ2-6; D remains ambiguous. Trimming left V 6 bases short and J 3 bases short, with 19 bases between. Germline loops: CDR1 SGHNT, CDR2 YYREEE (reference sequence). The CDR3 has 17 residues. CDR3 region: CASTSLSAGRGANVLTF. In nucleotides, the CDR3 is TGTGCCAGCACCTCTCTGTCGGCAGGTCGTGGGGCCAACGTCCTGACTTTC.

V is TRBV2 and J is TRBJ2-7; 12 bases agree with TRBD2. V was clipped by 6 bases and J by 4 bases; unmatched bases: 4. There are 14 residues in the CDR3. From germline, CDR1 is SNHLY and CDR2 FYNNEI. The CDR3 nucleotides read TGTGCCAGCAGGGCGACTAGCGGGAGTTACGAGCAGTACTTC. It codes for CASRATSGSYEQYF.

This clone was counted between two and nine times. The chain combines TRBV7-9 with TRBJ2-5, with 9 positions matching TRBD1. Germline-derived CDR1 and CDR2 are SEHNR and FQNEAQ (reference sequence). V was pared by 5 bases and J by 0 bases, with 1 base of the junction left unmatched. CDR3 length: 14 residues. CDR3 sequence reads: CASSRDRDQETQYF. Written as DNA, the CDR3 is TGTGCCAGCAGCAGGGACAGGGACCAAGAGACCCAGTACTTC. Full variable domain (rest looked up from reference TRBV7-9 and TRBJ2-5): DTGVSQNPRHKITKRGQNVTFRCDPISEHNRLYWYRQTLGQGPEFLTYFQNEAQLEKSRLLSDRFSAERPKGSFSTLEIQRTEQGDSAMYLCASSRDRDQETQYFGPGTRLLVL.